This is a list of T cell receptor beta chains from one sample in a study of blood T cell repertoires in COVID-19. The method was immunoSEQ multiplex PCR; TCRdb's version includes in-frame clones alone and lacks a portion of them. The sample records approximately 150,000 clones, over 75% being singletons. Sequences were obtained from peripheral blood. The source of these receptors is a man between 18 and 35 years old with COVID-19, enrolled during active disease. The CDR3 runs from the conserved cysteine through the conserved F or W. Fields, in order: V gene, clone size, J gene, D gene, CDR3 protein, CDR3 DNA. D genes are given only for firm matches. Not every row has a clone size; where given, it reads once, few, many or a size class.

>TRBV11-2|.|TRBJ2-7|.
CASSLAGYEQYF
TGTGCCAGCAGCTTAGCGGGGTACGAGCAGTACTTC
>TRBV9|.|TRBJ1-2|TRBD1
CASSGQGWEGYTF
TGTGCCAGCAGCGGACAGGGGTGGGAGGGCTACACCTTC
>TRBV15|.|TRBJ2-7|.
CATSRDAGTTPYEQYF
TGTGCCACCAGCAGAGACGCCGGGACAACACCCTACGAGCAGTACTTC
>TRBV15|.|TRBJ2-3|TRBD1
CATSRDLSDREADTQYF
TGTGCCACCAGCAGAGATCTGTCCGACAGGGAAGCAGATACGCAGTATTTT
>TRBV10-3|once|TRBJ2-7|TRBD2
CAIDLGRTSGRAEDEQYF
TGTGCCATCGATTTGGGGCGGACTAGCGGGAGGGCCGAGGACGAGCAGTACTTC
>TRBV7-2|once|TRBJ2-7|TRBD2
CASSPGLAGEGREQYF
TGTGCCAGCAGCCCGGGACTAGCGGGAGAGGGACGCGAGCAGTACTTC
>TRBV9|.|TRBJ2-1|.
CASSPNPGERGNEQFF
TGTGCCAGCAGCCCAAACCCGGGAGAACGAGGCAATGAGCAGTTCTTC
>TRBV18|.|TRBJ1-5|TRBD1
CASSLRDRYSNQPQHF
TGTGCCAGCTCACTCAGGGACAGATATAGCAATCAGCCCCAGCATTTT
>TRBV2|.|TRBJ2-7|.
CASSDVTAYEQYF
TGTGCCAGCAGTGATGTGACAGCCTACGAGCAGTACTTC
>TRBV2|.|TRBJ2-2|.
CASSGQGPDTGELFF
TGTGCCAGCAGTGGTCAGGGCCCCGACACCGGGGAGCTGTTTTTT